Listed here is a single T cell receptor (beta chain). What it binds is not known. This sample stems from a study of T cell repertoires in cytomegalovirus infection. Study at large: Signatures in public TCR beta sequences pointed to both CMV infection and matching HLA type.

Whole-study findings and limits: Totalled public TCR beta family frequency picked out people who carried CMV plus the relevant HLA. Across the ex vivo response, the dominant clonotypes were HLA-C-restricted CMV-specific TCR beta clonotypes.

Germline CDR1 SEHNR, CDR2 FQNEAQ (reference sequence). This CDR3 contains 15 residues. V was pared by 3 bases and J by 5 bases, with 17 bases between. Using its own MiXCR run on the reads, TCRdb lists one record per CDR3 protein. Of about 85,000 distinct CDR3 sequences listed, approximately 43% are singletons. The source is a human donor in good health (CMV status not recorded). Some clones in this sample may be carry-over from other donors' samples. The V and J genes are TRBV7-9 and TRBJ2-7; a possible D gene is TRBD1 (6 bases). This sample comprised CD8+ T cells from cultured PBMCs, obtained from culture after CMV antigen stimulation. The CDR3 region is CASSFSQGNPHEQYF. As DNA, the CDR3 is TGTGCCAGCAGCTTTTCACAGGGTAACCCCCACGAGCAGTACTTC.